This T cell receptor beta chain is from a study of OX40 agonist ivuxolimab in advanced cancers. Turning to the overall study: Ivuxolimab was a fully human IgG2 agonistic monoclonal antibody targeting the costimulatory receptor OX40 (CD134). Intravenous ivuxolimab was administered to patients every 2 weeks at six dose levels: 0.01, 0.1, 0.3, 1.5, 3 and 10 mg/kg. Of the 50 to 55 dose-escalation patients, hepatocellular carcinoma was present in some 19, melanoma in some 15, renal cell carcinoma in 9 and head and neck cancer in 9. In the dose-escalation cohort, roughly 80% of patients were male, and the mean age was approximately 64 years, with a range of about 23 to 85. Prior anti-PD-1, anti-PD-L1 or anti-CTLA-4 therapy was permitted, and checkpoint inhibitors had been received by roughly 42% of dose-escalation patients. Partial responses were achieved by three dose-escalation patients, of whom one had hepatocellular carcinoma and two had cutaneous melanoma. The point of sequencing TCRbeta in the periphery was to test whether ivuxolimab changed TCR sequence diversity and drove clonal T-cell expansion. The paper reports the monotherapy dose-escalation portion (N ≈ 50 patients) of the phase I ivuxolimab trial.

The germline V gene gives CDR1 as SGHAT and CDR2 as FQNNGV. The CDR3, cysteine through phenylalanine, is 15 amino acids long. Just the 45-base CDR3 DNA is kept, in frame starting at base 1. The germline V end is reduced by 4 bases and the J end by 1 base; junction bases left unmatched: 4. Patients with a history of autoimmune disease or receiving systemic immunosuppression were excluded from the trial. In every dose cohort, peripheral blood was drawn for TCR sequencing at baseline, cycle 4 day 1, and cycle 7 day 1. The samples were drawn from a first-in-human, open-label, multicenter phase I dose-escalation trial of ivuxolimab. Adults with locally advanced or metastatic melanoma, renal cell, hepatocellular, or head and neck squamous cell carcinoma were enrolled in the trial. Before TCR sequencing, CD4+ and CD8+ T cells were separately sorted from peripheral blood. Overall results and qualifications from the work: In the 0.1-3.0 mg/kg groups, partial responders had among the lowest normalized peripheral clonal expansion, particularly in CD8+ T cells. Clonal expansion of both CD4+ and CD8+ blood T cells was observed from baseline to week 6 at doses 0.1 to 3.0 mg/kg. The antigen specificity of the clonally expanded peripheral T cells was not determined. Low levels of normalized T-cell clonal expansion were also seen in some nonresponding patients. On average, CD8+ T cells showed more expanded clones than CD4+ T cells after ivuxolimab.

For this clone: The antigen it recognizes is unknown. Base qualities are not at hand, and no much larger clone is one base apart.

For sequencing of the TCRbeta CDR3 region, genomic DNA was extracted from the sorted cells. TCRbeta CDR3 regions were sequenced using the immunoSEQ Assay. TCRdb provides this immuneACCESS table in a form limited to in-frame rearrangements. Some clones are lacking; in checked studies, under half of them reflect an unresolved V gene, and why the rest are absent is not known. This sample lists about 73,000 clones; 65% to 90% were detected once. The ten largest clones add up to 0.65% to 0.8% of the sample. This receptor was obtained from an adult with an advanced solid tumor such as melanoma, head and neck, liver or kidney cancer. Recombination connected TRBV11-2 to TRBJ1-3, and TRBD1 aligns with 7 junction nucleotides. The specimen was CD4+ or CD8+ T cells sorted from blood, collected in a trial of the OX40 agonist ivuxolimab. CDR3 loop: CASSSTGPSGNTIYF. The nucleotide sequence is TGTGCCAGCAGCTCGACAGGGCCATCTGGAAACACCATATATTTT.